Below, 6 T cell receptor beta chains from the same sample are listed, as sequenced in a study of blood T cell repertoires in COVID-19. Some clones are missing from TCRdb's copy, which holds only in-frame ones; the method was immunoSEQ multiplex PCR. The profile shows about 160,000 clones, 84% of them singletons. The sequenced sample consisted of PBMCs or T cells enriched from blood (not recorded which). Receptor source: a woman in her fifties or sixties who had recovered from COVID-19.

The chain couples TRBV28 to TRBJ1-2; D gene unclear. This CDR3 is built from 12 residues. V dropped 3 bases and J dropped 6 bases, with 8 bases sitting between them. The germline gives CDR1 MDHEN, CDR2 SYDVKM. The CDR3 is CASSFRDHGYTF. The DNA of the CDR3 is TGTGCCAGCAGTTTCCGGGATCATGGCTACACCTTC.

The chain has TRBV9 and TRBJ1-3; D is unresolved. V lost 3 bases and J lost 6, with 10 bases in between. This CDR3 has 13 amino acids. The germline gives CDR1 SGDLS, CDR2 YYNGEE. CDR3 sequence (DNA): TGTGCCAGCAGCGAGACACTCACAAACACCATATATTTT. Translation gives CASSETLTNTIYF.

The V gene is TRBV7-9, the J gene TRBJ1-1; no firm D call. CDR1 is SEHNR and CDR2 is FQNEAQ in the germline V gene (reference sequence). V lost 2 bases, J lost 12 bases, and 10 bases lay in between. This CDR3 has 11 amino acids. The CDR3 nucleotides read TGTGCCAGCAGCTTAATGGACGGGACTTTCTTT. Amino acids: CASSLMDGTFF.

In nucleotides, the CDR3 is TGTGCCAGCACCCTCCGGACAGGGCCCGATACTGAAGCTTTCTTT. This gives the protein CASTLRTGPDTEAFF. This sequence joins TRBV6-5 and TRBJ1-1; the match to TRBD1 covers 8 bases. The CDR3 totals 15 residues. J gave up 5 bases and V 7 bases, and 12 bases lay outside the gene matches. Germline-derived CDR1 and CDR2 are MNHEY and SVGAGI.

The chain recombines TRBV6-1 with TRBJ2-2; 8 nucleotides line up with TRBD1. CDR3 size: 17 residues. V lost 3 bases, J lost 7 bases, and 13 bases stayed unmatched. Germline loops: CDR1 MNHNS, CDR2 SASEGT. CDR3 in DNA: TGTGCCAGCAGTGACGACGAGAACAGGGGGAAACGCGGGGAGCTGTTTTTT. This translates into CASSDDENRGKRGELFF.

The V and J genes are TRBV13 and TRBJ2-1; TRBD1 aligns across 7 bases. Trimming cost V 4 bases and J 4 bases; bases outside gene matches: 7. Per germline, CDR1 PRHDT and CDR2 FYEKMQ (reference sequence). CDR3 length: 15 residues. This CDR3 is CASSSDRDRYNEQFF. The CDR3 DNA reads TGTGCCAGCAGCTCTGACAGGGACCGTTACAATGAGCAGTTCTTC. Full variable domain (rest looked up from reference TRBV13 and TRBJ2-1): AAGVIQSPRHLIKEKRETATLKCYPIPRHDTVYWYQQGPGQDPQFLISFYEKMQSDKGSIPDRFSAQQFSDYHSELNMSSLELGDSALYFCASSSDRDRYNEQFFGPGTRLTVL.